The clone carrying this T cell receptor (beta chain) was found once. The V gene end was trimmed by 8 bases and the J gene end by 2 bases; junction bases not matched to a gene: 12. Germline CDR1 and CDR2: WSHSY and SAAADI. The CDR3 has 16 amino acids. The source of the sample is a study of T-cell reconstitution after alpha-beta-depleted transplantation in children. The authors prepared the TCRbeta library with unique molecular identifiers. TCRdb fed the PCR reads into MiXCR, producing one record per CDR3 protein. In the table there are about 410,000 distinct CDR3 sequences, roughly 22% of which are singletons.

Sample: PBMCs from the stem cell graft donor, taken from the stem cell graft. The chain employs TRBV10-2 and TRBJ2-5, with TRBD2 identical over 9 bases. This receptor was identified in a human donor who donated a stem cell graft to a child with acute myeloid leukemia. The CDR3 here is CASLPSLGLAQETQYF. DNA of the CDR3: TGCGCCAGCTTACCAAGCCTGGGACTAGCACAAGAGACCCAGTACTTC.